Sequencing of this T cell receptor (beta chain) was carried out in a study of CD8+ T cells in alopecia areata. J gave up 11 bases and V 3 bases, and 1 base lay outside the gene matches. The CDR3 sequence is 11 residues long. Germline CDR1 is SEHNR and CDR2 is FQNEAQ (reference sequence). This clone was recorded a few times. Extracted RNA was reverse transcribed, and the resulting cDNA served as sequencing template. Produced via immunoSEQ multiplex PCR; TCRdb's table is partial and in-frame only. The repertoire has 100,000 to 130,000 clones, roughly 64% of them found once; the top ten carry 20% to 25%.

The TCR was taken from a human donor in good health. Sequencing used CD8+ T cells sorted from blood. The V gene is TRBV7-9, the J gene TRBJ1-1, with TRBD1 identical over 9 bases. The CDR3 nucleotides are TGTGCCAGCAGCTTCGACAGGGGGGCTTTCTTT. This encodes CASSFDRGAFF.